The TCR beta chain described here comes from a study of PD-1 blockade in classical Hodgkin lymphoma. Study-level findings and limits: Patients with a complete response exhibited baseline diversity comparable to newly diagnosed patients. Newly diagnosed patients were reported to exhibit reduced baseline TCR diversity relative to healthy donors. CD4+ TCR diversity, unlike CD8+, climbed significantly by C4D1.

Generated by immunoSEQ multiplex PCR, the TCRdb table keeps only in-frame clones and is missing some. This table holds tens of thousands of clones, approximately 87% found once. Notes on this clone: Its antigen is unknown.

Each of the patients experienced relapse following autologous stem cell transplantation, and their brentuximab vedotin exposure differed. Patients' outcomes at their best amounted to complete response, partial response or progressive disease. The CDR3 runs 12 residues. Germline V gene data show CDR1 as SGHDT and CDR2 as YYEEEE. The ends were cut back, 1 base at V and 8 bases at J, with 9 bases in the middle. Sequencing was performed on peripheral blood mononuclear cells (PBMCs), taken before the second cycle of nivolumab. This chain links TRBV5-6 with TRBJ1-2; D is uncertain. This clonotype was sampled from a human donor with classical Hodgkin lymphoma. The DNA of the CDR3 is TGTGCCAGCAGCTTGCTGTCCCGCGGCTACACCTTC. This translates into CASSLLSRGYTF.